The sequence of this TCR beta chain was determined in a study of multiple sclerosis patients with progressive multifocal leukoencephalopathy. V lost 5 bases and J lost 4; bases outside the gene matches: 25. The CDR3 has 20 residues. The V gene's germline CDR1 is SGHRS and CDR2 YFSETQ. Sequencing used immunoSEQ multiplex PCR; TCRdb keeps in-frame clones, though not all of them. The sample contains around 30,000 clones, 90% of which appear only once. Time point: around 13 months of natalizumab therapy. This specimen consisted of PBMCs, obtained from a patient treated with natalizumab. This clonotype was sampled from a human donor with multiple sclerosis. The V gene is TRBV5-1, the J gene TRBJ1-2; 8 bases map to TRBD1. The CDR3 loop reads CASRQGARLPIDWGIYGYTF. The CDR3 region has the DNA TGCGCCAGCAGGCAGGGGGCGCGGTTACCTATCGACTGGGGTATCTATGGCTACACCTTC.